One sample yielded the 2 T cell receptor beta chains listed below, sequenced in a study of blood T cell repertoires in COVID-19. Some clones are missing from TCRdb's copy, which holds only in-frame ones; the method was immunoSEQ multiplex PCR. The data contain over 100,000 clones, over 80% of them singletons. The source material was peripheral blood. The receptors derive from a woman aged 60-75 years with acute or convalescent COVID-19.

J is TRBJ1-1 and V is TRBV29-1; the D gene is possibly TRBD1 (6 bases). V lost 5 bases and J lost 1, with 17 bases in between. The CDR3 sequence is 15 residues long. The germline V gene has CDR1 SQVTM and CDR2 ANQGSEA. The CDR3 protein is CSVLGSAGANTEAFF. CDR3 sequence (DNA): TGCAGCGTTCTTGGGTCGGCAGGGGCGAACACTGAAGCTTTCTTT.

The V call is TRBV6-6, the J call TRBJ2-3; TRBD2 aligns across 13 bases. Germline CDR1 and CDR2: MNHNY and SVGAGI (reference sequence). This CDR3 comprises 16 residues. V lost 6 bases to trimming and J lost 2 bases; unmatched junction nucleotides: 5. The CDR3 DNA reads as TGTGCCAGCAGGAGACTAGCGGGGGGACTCACAGATACGCAGTATTTT. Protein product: CASRRLAGGLTDTQYF.